The 20 T cell receptor beta chains below were found in one sample sequenced in a study of blood T cell repertoires in COVID-19. Method: immunoSEQ multiplex PCR; TCRdb's copy keeps in-frame clones and lacks some. The sample holds roughly 200,000 clones; around 83% are singletons and the top ten take 2.9%. Sequenced material: peripheral blood. These receptors were taken from a woman aged 25 to 39 with active or convalescent COVID-19.

The chain uses TRBV19 and TRBJ1-3; D not resolved. V was shortened by 6 bases and J by 2 bases, with 20 bases between the two germline ends. CDR1 and CDR2 (germline): LNHDA, SQIVND (reference sequence). The length of the CDR3 is 17 residues. Here the CDR3 DNA reads TGTGCCAGTAGCCTACTGTCCGGGAGGCAACCTGGAAACACCATATATTTT. As protein: CASSLLSGRQPGNTIYF.

The chain employs TRBV6-5 and TRBJ2-7; 13 bases are shared with TRBD2. Germline CDR1 is MNHEY and CDR2 is SVGAGI. J gave up 2 bases and V 8 bases, and 6 bases lay outside the gene matches. This CDR3 is built from 15 residues. This chain's CDR3 is CASRGTSGKTYEQYF. CDR3 DNA: TGTGCCAGCCGAGGGACTAGCGGGAAGACCTACGAGCAGTACTTC.

The genes are TRBV28 and TRBJ2-7, with D tentatively TRBD2 (6 bases). The length of the CDR3 is 12 residues. V shed 8 bases and J shed 5 bases, with 13 bases lying between them. CDR1 is MDHEN, CDR2 SYDVKM, per germline. CDR3 sequence: CASFGRENEQYF. The CDR3 DNA is TGTGCCAGCTTTGGACGGGAGAACGAGCAGTACTTC. Based on the CDR3 plus reference TRBV28 and TRBJ2-7, the full variable domain is DVKVTQSSRYLVKRTGEKVFLECVQDMDHENMFWYRQDPGLGLRLIYFSYDVKMKEKGDIPEGYSVSREKKERFSLILESASTNQTSMYLCASFGRENEQYFGPGTRLTVT.

This rearrangement joins TRBV19 to TRBJ1-2; unclear D gene. Trimming pared 5 bases from V and 4 bases from J, leaving 17 bases between. This CDR3 has 15 residues. Germline V CDR1 and CDR2: LNHDA, SQIVND (reference sequence). The CDR3 DNA sequence: TGTGCCAGTAGTCCAAGCCTCGGAGAAAGCTATGGCTACACCTTC. Its protein is CASSPSLGESYGYTF.

Details on this clone: Because the CDR3's place on the DNA is in doubt, the DNA is left out and the CDR3 is given as listed by TCRdb. The chain links TRBV2 to TRBJ1-2. The CDR3 totals 12 residues, both ends included. The germline V gene encodes CDR1 SNHLY and CDR2 FYNNEI. The CDR3 protein is CAGSTSGYGYTF.

This clone appeared a single time. The chain carries TRBV11-3 and TRBJ1-2; no clear D gene. The length of the CDR3 is 14 residues. CDR1 SGHNT and CDR2 YENEEA come from the germline V gene. Deletions cut 10 bases from V and 3 bases from J, with 18 bases between. The DNA for the CDR3 is TGTGCCAAGCGCCGGCTCTCGGGTGACTATGGCTACACCTTC. Its translation: CAKRRLSGDYGYTF.

The genes are TRBV28 and TRBJ1-3; no reliable D call. Germline V CDR1 and CDR2: MDHEN, SYDVKM. V was clipped by 1 base and J by 0 bases, with 4 bases between them. This CDR3 spans 14 amino acids. The DNA of the CDR3 is TGTGCCAGCAGTTTATCCCTCTCTGGAAACACCATATATTTT. It yields the protein CASSLSLSGNTIYF.

The chain joins TRBV24-1 to TRBJ2-1; possibly TRBD2 for D (5 bases). Trimming took 1 base from V and 0 from J, leaving 9 bases between them. Per germline, CDR1 KGHDR and CDR2 SFDVKD. CDR3 length: 16 residues. The CDR3 protein is CATSDFSGSSYNEQFF. The CDR3 nucleotides read TGTGCCACCAGTGATTTTTCGGGAAGCTCCTACAATGAGCAGTTCTTC.

The chain uses TRBV3-1 (or the pseudogene TRBV3-2) and TRBJ2-2; D is perhaps TRBD2 (7 bases). CDR3 length equals 16 residues. V was shortened by 6 bases and J by 3 bases, with 17 bases between the two germline ends. Germline V gives CDR1 LGHDT, CDR2 YNNKEL (reference sequence). CDR3 DNA sequence: TGTGCCAGCAGTCGTGCTGGGGGGGGCGACACCGGGGAGCTGTTTTTT. Its protein is CASSRAGGGDTGELFF.

The rearrangement joins TRBV7-6 to TRBJ1-1, with 7 bases fitting TRBD1. This CDR3 is built from 16 residues. Germline lookup yields CDR1 SGHVS and CDR2 FNYEAQ. With 6 bases clipped from V and 0 bases from J, the junction kept 10 bases outside the gene matches. CDR3 in amino acids: CASRPELQGMNTEAFF. In nucleotides, the CDR3 is TGTGCCAGCAGACCTGAACTACAGGGGATGAACACTGAAGCTTTCTTT.

The chain recombines TRBV28 with TRBJ1-2; TRBD1 agrees at 8 bases. Germline assignment: CDR1 MDHEN and CDR2 SYDVKM. Trimming took 1 base from V and 7 from J; bases not matched to a gene: 5. This CDR3 has 14 residues. The CDR3 DNA is TGTGCCAGCAGTTTATTAGGGACAGGCTTTGGCTACACCTTC. Its protein product is CASSLLGTGFGYTF.

This chain connects TRBV4-1 to TRBJ2-7, with D tentatively TRBD1 (5 bases). Germline CDR1 and CDR2: MGHRA and YSYEKL. Between the trimmed V and J ends, which lost 4 bases and 3 bases, there was a span of 16 bases. The CDR3 totals 15 residues. This CDR3 reads CASSPAWGTDYEQYF. CDR3 in DNA: TGCGCCAGCAGCCCAGCGTGGGGCACCGACTACGAGCAGTACTTC.

The chain joins TRBV9 to TRBJ1-5; D remains ambiguous. CDR3 length: 15 residues. Germline loops: CDR1 SGDLS, CDR2 YYNGEE. The V end was cut by 3 bases, the J end by 0 bases, with 10 bases between. The CDR3 protein is CASSAVGSSNQPQHF. The CDR3 bases are TGTGCCAGCAGCGCCGTAGGGAGTAGCAATCAGCCCCAGCATTTT. The whole variable domain, filled in from reference TRBV9 and TRBJ1-5, reads DSGVTQTPKHLITATGQRVTLRCSPRSGDLSVYWYQQSLDQGLQFLIQYYNGEERAKGNILERFSAQQFPDLHSELNLSSLELGDSALYFCASSAVGSSNQPQHFGDGTRLSIL.

The V gene is TRBV27, the J gene TRBJ2-7; TRBD1 matches at 12 bases. With 5 bases clipped from V and 4 bases from J, the junction kept 15 bases outside the gene matches. CDR1 and CDR2 (germline): MNHEY, SMNVEV (reference sequence). The CDR3 extends over 18 amino acids. In DNA, the CDR3 is TGTGCCAGCAGTGCGCCAGTCACCGGGACAGGGGGCCGGTACGAGCAGTACTTC. It codes for CASSAPVTGTGGRYEQYF.

This sequence joins TRBV10-3 and TRBJ1-1; D ambiguous. The V and J ends lost 3 bases and 1 base respectively, with 9 bases between them. CDR1 and CDR2 (germline): ENHRY, SYGVKD. The CDR3 contains 14 residues. This chain's CDR3 is CAISDSVKNTEAFF. The CDR3 region has the DNA TGTGCCATCAGTGATTCAGTTAAGAACACTGAAGCTTTCTTT.

V gene TRBV10-1 combines with J gene TRBJ1-5; TRBD1 agrees at 7 bases. V was pared by 3 bases and J by 5 bases, with 10 bases of the junction left unmatched. Germline V gene data show CDR1 as WNHNN and CDR2 as SYGVQD (reference sequence). The CDR3 sequence is 16 residues long. CDR3 sequence (DNA): TGCGCCAGCAGTGAAGGGCAACAGGGGCCTTATCAGCCCCAGCATTTT. Protein: CASSEGQQGPYQPQHF.

The chain couples TRBV7-9 to TRBJ1-1, with 8 bases fitting TRBD1. Germline V gene lookup returns CDR1 SEHNR and CDR2 FQNEAQ (reference sequence). V was pared by 3 bases and J by 0 bases, with 6 bases of the junction left unmatched. CDR3 length: 16 residues. CDR3 in amino acids: CASSFPGGFVNTEAFF. The CDR3 DNA sequence: TGTGCCAGCAGCTTTCCAGGGGGCTTCGTGAACACTGAAGCTTTCTTT.

The chain has TRBV28 and TRBJ2-7; 9 bases match TRBD1. Germline trimming cut 6 bases from V and 4 bases from J; bases unmatched to any gene: 10. Germline loops: CDR1 MDHEN, CDR2 SYDVKM. CDR3 length: 15 amino acids. CDR3 DNA: TGTGCCAGCAGAACTCCGGGACAGGGCGTTTACGAGCAGTACTTC. This gives the protein CASRTPGQGVYEQYF.

The J gene is TRBJ2-5, the V gene TRBV12-5; 7 positions match TRBD2. V lost 0 bases, J lost 2 bases, and 3 bases stayed unmatched. Germline CDR1 and CDR2: LGHNT and FRNRAP. CDR3 length: 15 residues. Written as DNA, the CDR3 is TGTGCTAGTGGTTTGGTTAGCGGGCAGCAAGAGACCCAGTACTTC. As protein: CASGLVSGQQETQYF.

This chain connects TRBV4-1 to TRBJ2-6, with TRBD1 matching over 9 bases. CDR1 MGHRA and CDR2 YSYEKL come from the germline V gene. The CDR3 runs 18 residues. V dropped 4 bases and J dropped 2; count of bases not matched to a gene: 9. The CDR3 loop is CASSLGTGRSAGANVLTF. The CDR3, as DNA: TGCGCCAGCAGCCTAGGGACAGGGAGGTCCGCTGGGGCCAACGTCCTGACTTTC.